The rows below give T cell receptor beta chains drawn from one sample of a study of T cell clones after liver transplantation. Produced via immunoSEQ multiplex PCR; TCRdb's table is partial and in-frame only. The sample contains over 60,000 clones, roughly 80% of which appear only once. The source material was CD4+ T cells from blood, sampled before liver transplant. The receptors derive from a human donor who received a liver transplant. Each CDR3 is given with its conserved first and last residue. The order of the fields is J gene, clone size, D gene, V gene, CDR3 DNA, CDR3 protein. The D gene is left open where the match is weak. Clone size appears in some rows only: once, few, many, or a class for an expanded clone.

>TRBJ2-2|.|.|TRBV5-1
TGCGCCAGCAGCCCCGGAGAGGGCCGGGACACCGGGGAGCTGTTTTTT
CASSPGEGRDTGELFF
>TRBJ2-2|.|.|TRBV5-1
TGCGCCAGCAGCCCCCGAGGGGGAACGGACACCGGGGAGCTGTTTTTT
CASSPRGGTDTGELFF
>TRBJ2-7|.|.|TRBV28
TGTGCCAGCAGTCCCCGCTTCAGGGACGCCTACGAGCAGTACTTC
CASSPRFRDAYEQYF
>TRBJ2-5|.|.|TRBV29-1
TGCAGCGTAGACAACCCCGGTGCCCAGTACTTC
CSVDNPGAQYF
>TRBJ1-1|.|.|TRBV7-8
TGTGCCAGCACCCCCGGTCTGGCGGTTGGGACTGAAGCTTTCTTT
CASTPGLAVGTEAFF
>TRBJ2-1|.|.|TRBV19
TGTGCCTCCAGAGGGGGGCGGACTGAGTACAATGAGCAGTTCTTC
CASRGGRTEYNEQFF
>TRBJ2-7|.|TRBD2|TRBV6-1
TGTGCCAGCTTACGACTCCCTAGCGGGGTTTACGAGCAGTACTTC
CASLRLPSGVYEQYF
>TRBJ2-1|.|.|TRBV6-4
TGTGCCAGCAGGGAGCAGAGCTCCTACAATGAGCAGTTCTTC
CASREQSSYNEQFF
>TRBJ1-2|.|.|TRBV30
TGTGCCTGGAGACGCGCTCTCTATGGCTACACCTTC
CAWRRALYGYTF
>TRBJ2-1|once|.|TRBV5-5
TGTGCCAGCAGCTTGCTCAGCGGCTCCTACAATGAGCAGTTCTTC
CASSLLSGSYNEQFF
>TRBJ1-2|.|.|TRBV5-4
TGTGCCAGCAGCTTGAGGCAGTTCGAGGACTACACCTTC
CASSLRQFEDYTF
>TRBJ2-4|once|.|TRBV18
TGTGCCAGCTCACCAACACACGACGGATCGCGGTACTTC
CASSPTHDGSRYF
>TRBJ1-5|.|.|TRBV18
TGTGCCAGCTCACCCGCGGGAGGGGACCGTCGCAATCAGCCCCAGCATTTT
CASSPAGGDRRNQPQHF
>TRBJ2-1|once|.|TRBV2
TGTGCCAGCCGTGGCTCCTACAATGAGCAGTTCTTC
CASRGSYNEQFF
>TRBJ2-2|many|.|TRBV18
TGTGCCAGCTCATACTCGGAAGGCGGGGAGCTGTTTTTT
CASSYSEGGELFF
>TRBJ2-7|few|TRBD2|TRBV10-1
TGCGCCAGCAGTGGGGACTACCCTTACGAGCAGTACTTC
CASSGDYPYEQYF
>TRBJ2-1|.|TRBD1|TRBV5-1
TGCGCCAGCAGCTTACTACAGGGGAGCTCCTACAATGAGCAGTTCTTC
CASSLLQGSSYNEQFF
>TRBJ2-2|.|.|TRBV28
TGTGCCAGCAGGCGCCGGAGGACCGGGGAGCTGTTTTTT
CASRRRRTGELFF
>TRBJ2-7|.|TRBD2|TRBV29-1
TGCAGCGGATTACTAGCGGGAGGGCCACACGAGCAGTACTTC
CSGLLAGGPHEQYF
>TRBJ2-7|once|.|TRBV30
TGTGCCTGGAGTGTATACACCTCCTACGAGCAGTACTTC
CAWSVYTSYEQYF
>TRBJ1-2|few|.|TRBV2
TGTGCCAGCCTACAGGGCCTTAGCGGCTACACCTTC
CASLQGLSGYTF
>TRBJ1-4|.|.|TRBV7-9
TGTGCCAGCAGCTTGGATCTTATTAGTGAAAAACTGTTTTTT
CASSLDLISEKLFF
>TRBJ1-3|.|.|TRBV4-3
TGCGCCAGCAGCCAGAGTGGACGGATTGGAAACACCATATATTTT
CASSQSGRIGNTIYF
>TRBJ2-5|.|TRBD2|TRBV5-1
TGCGCCAGCAGCTTGGGACCGACTAGCGGCGAAGAGACCCAGTACTTC
CASSLGPTSGEETQYF
>TRBJ1-2|.|.|TRBV19
TGTGCCAGTAGTTTACAGGGTCGACGGGGCTACACCTTC
CASSLQGRRGYTF
>TRBJ1-1|.|.|TRBV28
TGTGCCAGCAGTTTAGGAAGGTCTGAAGCTTTCTTT
CASSLGRSEAFF
>TRBJ1-1|.|.|TRBV5-1
TGCGCCAGCAGGCCCCCGGGGGGGCACCAGAACACTGAAGCTTTCTTT
CASRPPGGHQNTEAFF
>TRBJ2-1|many|.|TRBV29-1
TGCAGCGGAGGGGCCTTCAACAATGAGCAGTTCTTC
CSGGAFNNEQFF
>TRBJ2-2|.|TRBD1|TRBV27
TGTGCCAGCAGTCGGTGGGGACAGGGGAACACCGGGGAGCTGTTTTTT
CASSRWGQGNTGELFF
>TRBJ1-5|.|.|TRBV5-1
TGCGCCAGCAGCTTGGACGGTGAGGGTCCCCAGCATTTT
CASSLDGEGPQHF
>TRBJ2-2|.|.|TRBV5-4
TGTGCCAGCAGCTTCGGGGGCCGAGGAAGCGGGGAGCTGTTTTTT
CASSFGGRGSGELFF
>TRBJ1-5|.|.|TRBV7-9
TGTGCCAGCAGCCTGACACTTTCTGGTCAGCCCCAGCATTTT
CASSLTLSGQPQHF
>TRBJ2-7|once|.|TRBV30
TGTGCCTGGAATCCGGGACCTCGCGAGCAGTACTTC
CAWNPGPREQYF
>TRBJ1-2|.|TRBD1|TRBV9
TGTGCCAGCAGCCGGGACAGATACTATGGCTACACCTTC
CASSRDRYYGYTF
>TRBJ2-7|.|.|TRBV10-3
TGTGCCATCGCATGGGCGGCCAGTTCCTACGAGCAGTACTTC
CAIAWAASSYEQYF
>TRBJ2-1|.|.|TRBV7-3
TGTGCCAGCAGCTTAGGGGCGGGGCTCTACAATGAGCAGTTCTTC
CASSLGAGLYNEQFF
>TRBJ2-5|.|.|TRBV28
TGTGCCAGCAGTTCTCTCGGTGGGGGCCAAGAGACCCAGTACTTC
CASSSLGGGQETQYF
>TRBJ2-3|.|TRBD2|TRBV11-2
TGTGCCAGCAGCTTAGGTCTAGCGGGAAGCACGCAGTATTTT
CASSLGLAGSTQYF
>TRBJ2-3|.|TRBD2|TRBV27
TGTGCCAGCAGCCTCCCGGGAGGGACCACAGATACGCAGTATTTT
CASSLPGGTTDTQYF
>TRBJ2-5|.|TRBD2|TRBV5-6
TGTGCCAGCAGCTACGGGGGGACTTCGCAAGAGACCCAGTACTTC
CASSYGGTSQETQYF